The 5 T cell receptor beta chains below were found in one sample sequenced in a study of T cells in pancreatic ductal adenocarcinoma. TCRdb's table, derived via immunoSEQ multiplex PCR, lists solely in-frame clones and lacks some. This sample has more than 4,000 clones, with about 64% found just once. No neoadjuvant therapy was given to the selected pancreatic ductal adenocarcinoma patients before their surgery. The sequencing input was pancreatic tumor tissue. Every receptor here comes from a human donor with pancreatic ductal adenocarcinoma.

This clone has more than one count but fewer than ten. The V gene is TRBV2, the J gene TRBJ2-1; no clear D gene. Deletions cut 3 bases from V and 7 bases from J, with 7 bases between. Germline V gives CDR1 SNHLY, CDR2 FYNNEI. The CDR3 contains 12 residues. CDR3 nucleotides: TGTGCCAGCAGTGAGATCAGGAATGAGCAGTTCTTC. Translating it yields CASSEIRNEQFF.

The V and J genes are TRBV7-6 and TRBJ2-7; 7 bases align to TRBD1. CDR3 size: 15 residues. Germline lookup yields CDR1 SGHVS and CDR2 FNYEAQ. Trimming took 5 bases from V and 1 from J; bases not matched to a gene: 8. The CDR3 here is CASSKGTANSYEQYF. Here the CDR3 DNA reads TGTGCCAGCAGCAAGGGGACAGCAAATTCCTACGAGCAGTACTTC.

The chain uses TRBV10-3 and TRBJ2-3; TRBD1 is a possible D gene (6 bases). The germline gives CDR1 ENHRY, CDR2 SYGVKD. This CDR3 has 14 residues. V lost 6 bases and J lost 1, with 11 bases in between. The CDR3 DNA reads TGTGCCATCAGAAGGGGGAAAGGCACAGATACGCAGTATTTT. This codes for CAIRRGKGTDTQYF.

This sequence joins TRBV18 and TRBJ1-2, with D possibly being TRBD1 (6 bases). This CDR3 is 15 amino acids long. V lost 5 bases, J lost 2 bases, and 15 bases lay in between. The germline gives CDR1 KGHSH, CDR2 LQKENI. CDR3 nucleotide sequence: TGTGCCAGCTCAACGTTCGGGGGCGAAAACTATGGCTACACCTTC. It encodes CASSTFGGENYGYTF.

The genes are TRBV6-5 and TRBJ2-5, with unresolved D. With 6 bases removed from V and 2 bases from J, the gap between germline ends came to 7 bases. The germline V gene encodes CDR1 MNHEY and CDR2 SVGAGI. The CDR3 loop spans 12 amino acids. CDR3 in amino acids: CASRSGQETQYF. CDR3 coding DNA: TGTGCCAGCAGGTCGGGTCAAGAGACCCAGTACTTC.